This T cell receptor beta chain was sequenced during a study of T cells expressing NK-cell markers. Following a re-call of the 5' RACE reads, TCRdb has one entry per CDR3 protein and lacks DNA. The sample spans 150,000 to 180,000 distinct CDR3 sequences; the ten largest clones claim 37%. With respect to this clonotype: Its antigen is as yet unknown.

Regarding the study as a whole: Among CD8+ T cells from five or six donors, dominant NKG2C+ clonotypes accounted for about 1.0-8%.

Germline V lookup: CDR1 LNHDA, CDR2 SQIVND (reference sequence). The CDR3 contains 14 residues. Sequencing was performed on blood T cells: a sorted CD56 or NKG2C T cell subset, CD4+ or CD8+ T cells, or bulk PBMC T cells (not recorded which). The sequence was obtained from a woman aged 45-59 years in good health. The chain employs TRBV19 and TRBJ2-7; TCRdb reports TRBD1, a call that lacks DNA to check it against. The chain's CDR3 is CASSTGTGAYEQYF.